This is a list of T cell receptor beta chains from one sample in a study of blood T cell repertoires in COVID-19. Here immunoSEQ multiplex PCR was the method, and the copy in TCRdb shows in-frame clones only, minus some. The table shows around 330,000 clones, with about nine tenths occurring only once. The sample comprised PBMCs or T cells enriched from blood (not recorded which). These receptors originate from a man aged 60 to 75 who had recovered from COVID-19. CDR3s include the opening cysteine and the closing phenylalanine or tryptophan. A D gene is named only where the DNA matches it firmly. The size of a clone is reported for some rows only, either as once, few or many, or as a class for expanded clones.

D gene: TRBD2; J gene: TRBJ2-7; V gene: TRBV6-1; clone size: -; CDR3 protein: CASSEARLAGNYEQYF; CDR3 DNA: TGTGCCAGCAGTGAAGCACGACTAGCGGGAAACTACGAGCAGTACTTC
D gene: -; J gene: TRBJ1-1; V gene: TRBV2; clone size: -; CDR3 protein: CASSDRGITEAFF; CDR3 DNA: TGTGCCAGCAGTGATAGGGGTATCACTGAAGCTTTCTTT
D gene: -; J gene: TRBJ2-7; V gene: TRBV3-1/TRBV3-2; clone size: -; CDR3 protein: CASSHRASEQYF; CDR3 DNA: TGTGCCAGCAGCCACAGGGCCTCCGAGCAGTACTTC
D gene: -; J gene: TRBJ1-2; V gene: TRBV6-1; clone size: -; CDR3 protein: CASSEFAGLDYGYTF; CDR3 DNA: TGTGCCAGCAGTGAATTCGCAGGGTTAGACTATGGCTACACCTTC
D gene: TRBD1; J gene: TRBJ2-7; V gene: TRBV11-3; clone size: -; CDR3 protein: CASSSGTGGGTYEQYF; CDR3 DNA: TGTGCCAGCAGCTCAGGGACAGGAGGAGGGACCTACGAGCAGTACTTC
D gene: -; J gene: TRBJ1-1; V gene: TRBV6-4; clone size: few; CDR3 protein: CASRLQENTEAFF; CDR3 DNA: TGTGCCAGCAGGTTACAAGAGAACACTGAAGCTTTCTTT
D gene: -; J gene: TRBJ2-7; V gene: TRBV11-2; clone size: -; CDR3 protein: CASSSQGGSYEQYF; CDR3 DNA: TGTGCCAGCAGCTCCCAGGGGGGCTCCTACGAGCAGTACTTC
D gene: TRBD1; J gene: TRBJ2-5; V gene: TRBV3-1/TRBV3-2; clone size: -; CDR3 protein: CASRQGRQETQYF; CDR3 DNA: TGTGCCAGCAGACAGGGGCGACAAGAGACCCAGTACTTC
D gene: -; J gene: TRBJ2-3; V gene: TRBV7-9; clone size: -; CDR3 protein: CASSLVAGLDTQYF; CDR3 DNA: TGTGCCAGCAGCTTAGTAGCTGGGTTGGATACGCAGTATTTT
D gene: TRBD2; J gene: TRBJ2-3; V gene: TRBV7-3; clone size: -; CDR3 protein: CASSSTVGGPTDTQYF; CDR3 DNA: TGTGCCAGCAGCTCTACGGTGGGAGGGCCAACAGATACGCAGTATTTT
D gene: -; J gene: TRBJ2-5; V gene: TRBV7-9; clone size: -; CDR3 protein: CASSSVRETQYF; CDR3 DNA: TGTGCCAGCAGCTCAGTCCGAGAGACCCAGTACTTC
D gene: -; J gene: TRBJ2-3; V gene: TRBV7-3; clone size: -; CDR3 protein: CASSFLGQADTQYF; CDR3 DNA: TGTGCCAGCAGCTTTTTGGGGCAAGCAGATACGCAGTATTTT
D gene: -; J gene: TRBJ1-2; V gene: TRBV5-4; clone size: -; CDR3 protein: CASSLDRQVLNYGYTF; CDR3 DNA: TGTGCCAGCAGCTTGGATAGGCAGGTTCTAAACTATGGCTACACCTTC
D gene: -; J gene: TRBJ1-2; V gene: TRBV30; clone size: -; CDR3 protein: CAWSVGARYGYTF; CDR3 DNA: TGTGCCTGGAGTGTAGGGGCCCGCTATGGCTACACCTTC
D gene: TRBD2; J gene: TRBJ2-7; V gene: TRBV28; clone size: -; CDR3 protein: CASETSGRGTYEQYF; CDR3 DNA: TGTGCCAGCGAAACTAGCGGGAGAGGGACTTACGAGCAGTACTTC
D gene: TRBD2; J gene: TRBJ2-1; V gene: TRBV7-2; clone size: once; CDR3 protein: CASSLGGTSPNNEQFF; CDR3 DNA: TGTGCCAGCAGCCTTGGCGGGACTAGTCCAAACAATGAGCAGTTCTTC
D gene: TRBD1; J gene: TRBJ1-2; V gene: TRBV7-9; clone size: -; CDR3 protein: CASSPAGQGAGGYTF; CDR3 DNA: TGTGCCAGCAGCCCAGCGGGACAGGGGGCAGGGGGCTACACCTTC
D gene: TRBD1; J gene: TRBJ1-2; V gene: TRBV7-9; clone size: -; CDR3 protein: CASSFGGQDYGYTF; CDR3 DNA: TGTGCCAGCAGCTTCGGGGGACAGGACTATGGCTACACCTTC
D gene: -; J gene: TRBJ2-5; V gene: TRBV7-3; clone size: -; CDR3 protein: CASSFAGARETQYF; CDR3 DNA: TGTGCCAGCAGCTTCGCGGGGGCTAGGGAGACCCAGTACTTC
D gene: -; J gene: TRBJ1-5; V gene: TRBV28; clone size: -; CDR3 protein: CASRAGWGGDQPQHF; CDR3 DNA: TGTGCCAGCAGAGCCGGTTGGGGGGGGGATCAGCCCCAGCATTTT
D gene: TRBD2; J gene: TRBJ2-3; V gene: TRBV4-2; clone size: -; CDR3 protein: CASSQEYLGGSDTQYF; CDR3 DNA: TGTGCCAGCAGCCAAGAGTACCTGGGAGGGTCCGATACGCAGTATTTT
D gene: TRBD2; J gene: TRBJ2-7; V gene: TRBV5-6; clone size: -; CDR3 protein: CASTQFSGKVDEQYF; CDR3 DNA: TGTGCCAGCACCCAATTTAGCGGGAAGGTGGACGAGCAGTACTTC
D gene: -; J gene: TRBJ2-2; V gene: TRBV6-5; clone size: -; CDR3 protein: CASSYRGVGGTGELFF; CDR3 DNA: TGTGCCAGCAGTTACCGGGGTGTGGGGGGCACCGGGGAGCTGTTTTTT
D gene: -; J gene: TRBJ2-7; V gene: TRBV3-1/TRBV3-2; clone size: -; CDR3 protein: CASSRRGGNPYEQYF; CDR3 DNA: TGTGCCAGCAGCCGGCGAGGCGGGAACCCCTACGAGCAGTACTTC
D gene: -; J gene: TRBJ1-2; V gene: TRBV3-1/TRBV3-2; clone size: -; CDR3 protein: CASSQDPPGMGYGYTF; CDR3 DNA: TGTGCCAGCAGCCAAGATCCGCCAGGAATGGGCTATGGCTACACCTTC
D gene: -; J gene: TRBJ2-3; V gene: TRBV11-2; clone size: -; CDR3 protein: CASSPQADSTDTQYF; CDR3 DNA: TGTGCCAGCAGCCCCCAAGCGGACTCCACAGATACGCAGTATTTT
D gene: TRBD1; J gene: TRBJ1-6; V gene: TRBV28; clone size: -; CDR3 protein: CASNLLDRGNSPLHF; CDR3 DNA: TGTGCCAGCAATCTACTGGACAGGGGAAATTCACCCCTCCACTTT
D gene: TRBD2; J gene: TRBJ2-7; V gene: TRBV9; clone size: -; CDR3 protein: CASSHEGGASYEQYF; CDR3 DNA: TGTGCCAGCAGCCATGAGGGAGGGGCTTCCTACGAGCAGTACTTC
D gene: TRBD1; J gene: TRBJ1-4; V gene: TRBV5-1; clone size: -; CDR3 protein: CASSLLSGTGGEKLFF; CDR3 DNA: TGCGCCAGCAGCTTGTTATCAGGGACAGGGGGCGAAAAACTGTTTTTT
D gene: -; J gene: TRBJ2-5; V gene: TRBV28; clone size: -; CDR3 protein: CASSFLSRETQYF; CDR3 DNA: TGTGCCAGCAGTTTTCTCTCTCGGGAGACCCAGTACTTC
D gene: -; J gene: TRBJ2-1; V gene: TRBV6-5; clone size: -; CDR3 protein: CASSYSDEGPPEQFF; CDR3 DNA: TGTGCCAGCAGTTACTCGGATGAGGGTCCTCCTGAGCAGTTCTTC
D gene: -; J gene: TRBJ2-7; V gene: TRBV9; clone size: -; CDR3 protein: CASSVDQTYEQYF; CDR3 DNA: TGTGCCAGCAGCGTAGATCAGACCTACGAGCAGTACTTC
D gene: TRBD2; J gene: TRBJ2-1; V gene: TRBV12-3/TRBV12-4; clone size: -; CDR3 protein: CASTLAVNNEQFF; CDR3 DNA: TGTGCCAGCACCCTAGCGGTCAACAATGAGCAGTTCTTC
D gene: -; J gene: TRBJ2-5; V gene: TRBV5-1; clone size: -; CDR3 protein: CASRPVESVWTQYF; CDR3 DNA: TGCGCCAGCAGGCCCGTGGAGTCTGTCTGGACCCAGTACTTC
D gene: -; J gene: TRBJ2-5; V gene: TRBV6-5; clone size: -; CDR3 protein: CASSYEGGLQETQYF; CDR3 DNA: TGTGCCAGCAGTTACGAGGGTGGATTACAAGAGACCCAGTACTTC
D gene: TRBD2; J gene: TRBJ2-5; V gene: TRBV5-1; clone size: -; CDR3 protein: CASSLGTSGDAQKTQYF; CDR3 DNA: TGCGCCAGCAGCTTGGGGACTAGCGGCGATGCACAGAAGACCCAGTACTTC
D gene: -; J gene: TRBJ2-5; V gene: TRBV2; clone size: once; CDR3 protein: CASSVSPGARETQYF; CDR3 DNA: TGTGCCAGCAGTGTGTCCCCAGGGGCAAGAGAGACCCAGTACTTC
D gene: -; J gene: TRBJ2-2; V gene: TRBV5-4; clone size: -; CDR3 protein: CASSLAGQVNTGELFF; CDR3 DNA: TGTGCCAGCAGCTTGGCTGGGCAGGTGAACACCGGGGAGCTGTTTTTT
D gene: -; J gene: TRBJ1-2; V gene: TRBV9; clone size: -; CDR3 protein: CASSGGLVVGYTF; CDR3 DNA: TGTGCCAGCAGCGGGGGACTTGTGGTGGGCTACACCTTC
D gene: TRBD2; J gene: TRBJ2-3; V gene: TRBV25-1; clone size: -; CDR3 protein: CASSRLAGGTDTQYF; CDR3 DNA: TGTGCCAGCAGCAGACTAGCGGGAGGCACAGATACGCAGTATTTT
D gene: -; J gene: TRBJ2-1; V gene: TRBV23-1; clone size: -; CDR3 protein: CASSAQGVYNEQFF; CDR3 DNA: TGCGCCAGCAGTGCACAGGGTGTGTACAATGAGCAGTTCTTC
D gene: TRBD1; J gene: TRBJ1-2; V gene: TRBV28; clone size: -; CDR3 protein: CASSPGQLFNYGYTF; CDR3 DNA: TGTGCCAGCAGTCCGGGACAGCTTTTTAACTATGGCTACACCTTC
D gene: TRBD2; J gene: TRBJ2-1; V gene: TRBV30; clone size: -; CDR3 protein: CAWSVVGTSHNEQFF; CDR3 DNA: TGTGCCTGGAGTGTAGTCGGGACTAGCCACAATGAGCAGTTCTTC
D gene: -; J gene: TRBJ2-1; V gene: TRBV12-3/TRBV12-4; clone size: once; CDR3 protein: CASSPERNEQFF; CDR3 DNA: TGTGCCAGCAGTCCCGAGCGCAATGAGCAGTTCTTC
D gene: TRBD1; J gene: TRBJ2-7; V gene: TRBV5-1; clone size: -; CDR3 protein: CASSARQGYNEQYF; CDR3 DNA: TGCGCCAGCAGCGCAAGACAGGGTTACAACGAGCAGTACTTC
D gene: -; J gene: TRBJ1-2; V gene: TRBV9; clone size: -; CDR3 protein: CASGAGLSYGYTF; CDR3 DNA: TGTGCCAGCGGGGCAGGGCTGAGCTATGGCTACACCTTC
D gene: TRBD1; J gene: TRBJ1-4; V gene: TRBV28; clone size: -; CDR3 protein: CASSRRGLAEKLFF; CDR3 DNA: TGTGCCAGCAGTCGCAGGGGGCTGGCTGAAAAACTGTTTTTT
D gene: TRBD1; J gene: TRBJ2-1; V gene: TRBV4-2; clone size: few; CDR3 protein: CASSQWTGYNEQFF; CDR3 DNA: TGTGCCAGCAGCCAGTGGACAGGGTACAATGAGCAGTTCTTC
D gene: -; J gene: TRBJ2-7; V gene: TRBV28; clone size: -; CDR3 protein: CASSLPTYEQYF; CDR3 DNA: TGTGCCAGCAGTTTACCCACCTACGAGCAGTACTTC
D gene: TRBD1; J gene: TRBJ1-5; V gene: TRBV2; clone size: -; CDR3 protein: CASRPDRGRDQPQHF; CDR3 DNA: TGTGCCAGCAGGCCGGACAGGGGGCGGGATCAGCCCCAGCATTTT
D gene: -; J gene: TRBJ2-7; V gene: TRBV7-9; clone size: -; CDR3 protein: CASSLASAGNYEQYF; CDR3 DNA: TGTGCCAGCAGCTTAGCCTCGGCAGGCAACTACGAGCAGTACTTC